These 32 T cell receptor beta chains were all obtained from the same sample, sequenced in a study of Ad26.COV2.S vaccination and SARS-CoV-2 variants. Sequenced by immunoSEQ multiplex PCR; TCRdb stores in-frame clones only, minus some. The repertoire includes roughly 680,000 clones, 70% to 90% of them detected once, and about 1.5% sits in the top ten. Treatment here: 15 to 20 received Ad26.COV2.S at low or high dose, single or two shots; roughly five received placebo; per-sample allocation not given. Day 63 following the first vaccine or placebo injection was when the samples were taken. The sample was peripheral blood, taken in a trial of Ad26.COV2.S vaccine versus placebo. The source is a person aged 18 to 65 who received the Ad26.COV2.S COVID-19 vaccine or a placebo.

V is TRBV7-2 and J is TRBJ1-5; D call uncertain. V was clipped by 5 bases and J by 2 bases, with 16 bases between them. Germline V gene sequence: CDR1 SGHTA, CDR2 FQGNSA. The CDR3 runs 16 residues. CDR3 sequence reads: CASSPQMDFGNQPQHF. CDR3 nucleotide sequence: TGTGCCAGCAGCCCCCAAATGGATTTTGGCAATCAGCCCCAGCATTTT.

The V gene is TRBV2, the J gene TRBJ2-5, with 9 bases aligning to TRBD2. The CDR3 extends over 15 amino acids. J was trimmed by 5 bases and V by 4 bases; bases with no gene match: 8. The germline V gene has CDR1 SNHLY and CDR2 FYNNEI. The CDR3 region is CASSGVSGRVETQYF. For the CDR3, the DNA is TGTGCCAGCAGTGGGGTTAGCGGGAGAGTGGAGACCCAGTACTTC.

The J gene is TRBJ1-6, the V gene TRBV5-4; D is ambiguous. There are 14 residues in the CDR3. Trimming took 0 bases from V and 5 from J, leaving 6 bases between them. Germline V gene lookup returns CDR1 SGHNT and CDR2 YYREEE (reference sequence). CDR3 in DNA: TGTGCCAGCAGCTTGGTTGGAAATAATTCACCCCTCCACTTT. Its translation is CASSLVGNNSPLHF.

The chain combines TRBV9 with TRBJ2-2, with 7 bases aligning to TRBD1. In germline, CDR1 is SGDLS, CDR2 YYNGEE. The trim removed 6 bases at V and 5 bases at J, leaving 10 bases unmatched. This CDR3 has 15 amino acids. As DNA, the CDR3 is TGTGCCAGCAACCCCGAGAGGGGGCTGACCGGGGAGCTGTTTTTT. Its translation: CASNPERGLTGELFF.

Comment on this clone: At one boundary the junction diverges from the germline segment, which might be a read error. The chain uses TRBV7-7 and TRBJ2-1, with 11 positions matching TRBD2. The CDR3 sequence is 18 residues long. The germline CDR1 and CDR2 sequences are SSHAT and FNYEAQ (reference sequence). The CDR3 is CASSLGLVTSGSGNEQFF. The CDR3 nucleotides read TGTGCTAGCAGCTTAGGTCTCGTAACTAGCGGGAGCGGAAATGAGCAGTTCTTC.

The chain is built from TRBV7-3 and TRBJ2-1, with D possibly TRBD1 on 6 matching bases. This CDR3 is built from 16 residues. V lost 4 bases and J 3 bases, leaving 16 bases between the germline ends. Germline values: CDR1 SGHTA, CDR2 FQGTGA. The CDR3 here is CASSSRDRTFYNEQFF. DNA for the CDR3: TGTGCCAGCAGCTCCCGCGACAGGACATTCTACAATGAGCAGTTCTTC. The whole variable domain, remainder taken from reference TRBV7-3 and TRBJ2-1, is GAGVSQTPSNKVTEKGKYVELRCDPISGHTALYWYRQSLGQGPEFLIYFQGTGAADDSGLPNDRFFAVRPEGSVSTLKIQRTERGDSAVYLCASSSRDRTFYNEQFFGPGTRLTVL.

This chain connects TRBV27 to TRBJ2-1; 7 bases match TRBD2. Germline values: CDR1 MNHEY, CDR2 SMNVEV (reference sequence). The CDR3 covers 15 residues. V dropped 6 bases and J dropped 0; count of bases not matched to a gene: 5. CDR3 sequence: CASSRLANSYNEQFF. CDR3 DNA: TGTGCCAGCAGCCGACTAGCCAACTCCTACAATGAGCAGTTCTTC.

The chain recombines TRBV5-6 with TRBJ2-3; 10 nucleotides align to TRBD2. V was clipped by 4 bases and J by 5 bases; unmatched bases: 7. This CDR3 comprises 15 residues. Germline CDR1 SGHDT, CDR2 YYEEEE. The CDR3 is CASSRAGTSEDTQYF. The CDR3 coding sequence is TGTGCCAGCAGCCGCGCCGGGACTAGCGAAGATACGCAGTATTTT.

The chain carries TRBV19 and TRBJ2-3, with D tentatively TRBD2 (5 bases). The ends were cut back, 4 bases at V and 1 base at J, with 18 bases in the middle. The germline gives CDR1 LNHDA, CDR2 SQIVND (reference sequence). CDR3 length: 17 amino acids. The CDR3 DNA reads as TGTGCCAGTAGTACCCTCGCGGGTAGCTCAGGCACAGATACGCAGTATTTT. Protein: CASSTLAGSSGTDTQYF.

J is TRBJ2-7 and V is TRBV5-6; D may be TRBD2 (5 bases). CDR3 length: 13 amino acids. V was trimmed by 5 bases and J by 6 bases, leaving 15 bases between them. Germline CDR1 is SGHDT and CDR2 is YYEEEE. DNA for the CDR3: TGTGCCAGCAGGCCTGCTCCGGGGTTCGAGCAGTACTTC. Translated: CASRPAPGFEQYF.

The chain couples TRBV2 to TRBJ2-2, with 11 bases aligning to TRBD2. CDR3 length equals 16 residues. CDR1 is SNHLY, CDR2 FYNNEI, per germline. After removal of 1 base from V and 5 bases from J, the junction contained 3 bases not matched to a gene. CDR3 DNA sequence: TGTGCCAGCAGTGAAGGCGCTAGCGGGAGGACCGGGGAGCTGTTTTTT. Translated: CASSEGASGRTGELFF.

The rearrangement uses TRBV15 and TRBJ1-4; D unclear. The germline V gene has CDR1 LNHNV and CDR2 YYDKDF (reference sequence). Trimming removed 0 bases at V and 6 bases at J, with 14 bases between. The CDR3 extends over 16 amino acids. The CDR3 reads CATSRDRRIGDEKLFF. CDR3 DNA: TGTGCCACCAGCAGAGATCGGAGGATTGGGGATGAAAAACTGTTTTTT.

As concerns this clone: This specimen includes other DNA sequences encoding the same CDR3. The chain recombines TRBV27 with TRBJ2-5; D is unclear. This CDR3 is built from 13 residues. Deletions cut 3 bases from V and 4 bases from J, with 9 bases between. The germline V gene has CDR1 MNHEY and CDR2 SMNVEV (reference sequence). CDR3 nucleotide sequence: TGTGCCAGCAGTTTTCGGGTGAGAGAGACCCAGTACTTC. The encoded protein is CASSFRVRETQYF.

V usage is TRBV7-2 and J usage is TRBJ1-1; 7 nucleotides agree with TRBD1. Unmatched junction bases numbered 12, after V lost 5 bases and J lost 3 bases. The CDR3 contains 16 residues. The germline V gene has CDR1 SGHTA and CDR2 FQGNSA. The CDR3 sequence: CASSQGDSHFYTEAFF. The CDR3 coding sequence is TGTGCCAGCAGCCAGGGGGACAGCCACTTCTACACTGAAGCTTTCTTT.

This chain joins TRBV27 and TRBJ2-7; D possibly corresponds to TRBD2 (5 bases). The V gene's germline CDR1 is MNHEY and CDR2 SMNVEV (reference sequence). CDR3 length: 15 residues. Trimming shortened V by 3 bases and J by 2 bases, and 14 bases separated the two germline ends. The CDR3 protein is CASSFGGGSTYEQYF. CDR3 in DNA: TGTGCCAGCAGTTTTGGCGGCGGGTCTACCTACGAGCAGTACTTC.

The chain links TRBV15 to TRBJ2-1; D perhaps matches TRBD2 (6 bases). The CDR3 has 15 residues. V gave up 3 bases and J gave up 8 bases, with 17 bases separating them. Germline-derived CDR1 and CDR2 are LNHNV and YYDKDF (reference sequence). DNA for the CDR3: TGTGCCACCAGCAGGGACCTTGGGACTCTGTATGAGCAGTTCTTC. Its protein product is CATSRDLGTLYEQFF.

A note on this clone: Compared with germline, one end of the junction differs, possibly owing to a read error. The chain uses TRBV7-9 and TRBJ2-1, with a tentative D call TRBD1 (5 bases). This CDR3 comprises 13 residues. CDR1 is SEHNR and CDR2 is FQNEAQ in the germline V gene (reference sequence). CDR3 in DNA: TGTGCCAGCCGCTTCAGGGACTACAATGAGCAGTTCTTC. It is translated as CASRFRDYNEQFF.

The chain combines TRBV4-2 with TRBJ2-1; TRBD2 agrees at 9 bases. V gave up 0 bases and J gave up 9 bases; unmatched junction bases: 9. CDR3 length: 16 amino acids. Germline V CDR1 and CDR2: LGHNA, YNFKEQ. CDR3 bases: TGTGCCAGCAGCCAAGATACTGGCGGGGGGGCCGGTGAGCAGTTCTTC. Translation: CASSQDTGGGAGEQFF.

The rearrangement links TRBV4-3 to TRBJ2-3; D is perhaps TRBD1 (7 bases). V lost 0 bases to trimming and J lost 7 bases, with 17 bases between them. The CDR3 consists of 16 residues. The V gene's germline CDR1 is LGHNA and CDR2 YSLEER. CDR3 DNA sequence: TGCGCCAGCAGCCAAGATGTGGGGCAGGGGGGATATACGCAGTATTTT. Protein product: CASSQDVGQGGYTQYF.

The chain recombines TRBV7-2 with TRBJ1-5, with unresolved D. This CDR3 spans 15 amino acids. Germline V lookup: CDR1 SGHTA, CDR2 FQGNSA. Trimming shortened V by 1 base and J by 6 bases, and 13 bases separated the two germline ends. CDR3 in DNA: TGTGCCAGCAGCTTAGTGGCAGGCGTGGGTCAGCCCCAGCATTTT. Protein: CASSLVAGVGQPQHF.

Comment on this clone: The same CDR3 can be traced to other DNA sequences in this sample. The chain uses TRBV5-1 and TRBJ1-2; the D gene is possibly TRBD1 (6 bases). CDR3 length equals 12 residues. V lost 1 base and J lost 6, with 7 bases in between. The germline CDR1 and CDR2 sequences are SGHRS and YFSETQ. CDR3 in amino acids: CASSLSGDGYTF. The CDR3 DNA reads TGCGCCAGCAGCTTGTCAGGGGATGGCTACACCTTC.

Concerning this clone: At one end, the junction sequence differs from germline, possibly due to a read error. The rearrangement joins TRBV3-1 (or the pseudogene TRBV3-2) to TRBJ2-5, with TRBD2 matching over 8 bases. This CDR3 contains 15 residues. From germline, CDR1 is LGHDT and CDR2 YNNKEL (reference sequence). The DNA of the CDR3 is TGTGCCAGCAGCCAAGAGGTCTTCGGCGAGGCGGGAGGACACTTC. Its translation is CASSQEVFGEAGGHF.

This clone was observed a few times. The chain carries TRBV6-6 and TRBJ1-5; no clear D. CDR1 is MNHNY, CDR2 SVGAGI, per germline (reference sequence). The V end lost 5 bases, the J end lost 5 bases, and 22 bases lay between the germline ends. The CDR3 spans 17 residues. Here the CDR3 DNA reads TGTGCCAGCAGTCCTCAGGCGGACTCGAGGATACATCAGCCCCAGCATTTT. Its translation: CASSPQADSRIHQPQHF.

This clone was observed a single time. This chain links TRBV5-1 with TRBJ2-3, with 7 positions matching TRBD2. The J segment lost 6 bases and the V segment lost 4 bases, leaving 11 bases of the junction unmatched. Germline-derived CDR1 and CDR2 are SGHRS and YFSETQ. CDR3 size: 15 residues. The CDR3 DNA is TGCGCCAGCAGCCCAACGGGGGGTACCCGGGATACGCAGTATTTT. Translating gives CASSPTGGTRDTQYF.

This chain joins TRBV2 and TRBJ1-1, with D unclear. The germline V gene has CDR1 SNHLY and CDR2 FYNNEI. This CDR3 region has 16 residues. Trimming stripped 3 bases from V and 7 bases from J, with 21 bases between. Written as DNA, the CDR3 is TGTGCCAGCAGTGATGCGCGGGGAGGGCCTATTAATGAAGCTTTCTTT. Its translation: CASSDARGGPINEAFF.

The chain combines TRBV5-4 with TRBJ1-2; D is perhaps TRBD1 (5 bases). Germline lookup yields CDR1 SGHNT and CDR2 YYREEE (reference sequence). The length of the CDR3 is 15 residues. The ends were cut back, 6 bases at V and 0 bases at J, with 15 bases in the middle. CDR3 residues: CASKWGGESNYGYTF. The CDR3 DNA reads TGTGCCAGCAAATGGGGAGGGGAATCTAACTATGGCTACACCTTC.

The CDR3 region is CASRPSGGVEQYF. In nucleotides, the CDR3 is TGTGCCAGCAGGCCTAGCGGGGGGGTCGAGCAGTACTTC. V and J are TRBV3-1 (or the pseudogene TRBV3-2) and TRBJ2-7; 12 nucleotides agree with TRBD2. J gave up 6 bases and V 6 bases, and 3 bases lay outside the gene matches. This CDR3 is 13 amino acids long. CDR1 LGHDT and CDR2 YNNKEL come from the germline V gene (reference sequence).

This sequence joins TRBV19 and TRBJ2-5, with D possibly matching TRBD1 (6 bases). The CDR3 extends over 13 amino acids. V lost 4 bases to trimming and J lost 4 bases, with 10 bases between them. Germline assignment: CDR1 LNHDA and CDR2 SQIVND (reference sequence). The CDR3 spells CASSTGTTETQYF. CDR3 nucleotide sequence: TGTGCCAGTAGTACCGGGACAACAGAGACCCAGTACTTC.

This rearrangement joins TRBV18 to TRBJ1-2; possible D gene TRBD1, 5 bases. Germline values: CDR1 KGHSH, CDR2 LQKENI. V lost 3 bases and J lost 7, with 15 bases in between. The CDR3 contains 14 residues. The CDR3 loop is CASSPSEGARGYTF. The CDR3 bases are TGTGCCAGCTCACCCTCGGAAGGGGCTCGTGGCTACACCTTC.

There are a few counts of this clone. V gene TRBV2 combines with J gene TRBJ1-3; a possible D gene is TRBD1 (5 bases). The CDR3 covers 13 residues. CDR1 is SNHLY and CDR2 is FYNNEI in the germline V gene. The V end lost 5 bases, the J end lost 3 bases, and 8 bases lay between the germline ends. The CDR3 spells CASSRDGGNTIYF. DNA of the CDR3: TGTGCCAGCAGTCGGGACGGTGGAAACACCATATATTTT.

This clone has a single count. This chain's CDR3 is CASSDRDRVTDTQYF. CDR3 sequence (DNA): TGTGCCAGTAGTGACCGGGACAGGGTCACAGATACGCAGTATTTT. The chain combines TRBV19 with TRBJ2-3; 9 positions agree with TRBD1. Germline V gives CDR1 LNHDA, CDR2 SQIVND (reference sequence). The CDR3 is 15 amino acids. With V trimmed by 5 bases and J by 2 bases, 5 bases remained unmatched.

This clone was found a few times. The chain combines TRBV6-2 or TRBV6-3 with TRBJ2-2; D is uncertain. Germline V gene sequence: CDR1 MNHEY, CDR2 SVGEGT. V was cut by 2 bases and J by 5 bases, with 12 bases left in between. This CDR3 contains 15 residues. CDR3 region: CASSYGESGTGELFF. The CDR3 DNA follows: TGTGCCAGCAGTTACGGCGAAAGTGGGACCGGGGAGCTGTTTTTT.